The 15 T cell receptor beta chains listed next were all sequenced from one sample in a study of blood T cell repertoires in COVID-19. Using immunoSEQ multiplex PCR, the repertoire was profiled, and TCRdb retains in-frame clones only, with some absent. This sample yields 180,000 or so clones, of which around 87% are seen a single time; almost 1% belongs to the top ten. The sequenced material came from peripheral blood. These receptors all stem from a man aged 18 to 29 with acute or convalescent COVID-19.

The CDR3 is CASTDPGQGAYEQYF. The CDR3 region has the DNA TGTGCCAGCACCGATCCGGGACAGGGGGCCTACGAGCAGTACTTC. The V call is TRBV5-5, the J call TRBJ2-7; 11 bases fit TRBD1. J was trimmed by 2 bases and V by 6 bases; bases with no gene match: 7. This CDR3 is built from 15 residues. Germline loops: CDR1 SGHKS, CDR2 YYEKEE (reference sequence).

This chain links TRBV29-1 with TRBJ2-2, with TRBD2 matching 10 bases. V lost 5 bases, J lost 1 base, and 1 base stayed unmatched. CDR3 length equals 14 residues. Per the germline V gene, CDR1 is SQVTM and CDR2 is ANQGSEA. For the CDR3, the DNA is TGCAGCGTTACTAGCGGGGTGAACACCGGGGAGCTGTTTTTT. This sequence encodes CSVTSGVNTGELFF.

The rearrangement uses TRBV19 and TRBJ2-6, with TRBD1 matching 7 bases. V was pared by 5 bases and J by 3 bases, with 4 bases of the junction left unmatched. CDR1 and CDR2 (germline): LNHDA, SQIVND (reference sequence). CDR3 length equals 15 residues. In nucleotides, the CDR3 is TGTGCCAGTAGTGACGACAGGGTTGGGGCCAACGTCCTGACTTTC. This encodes CASSDDRVGANVLTF.

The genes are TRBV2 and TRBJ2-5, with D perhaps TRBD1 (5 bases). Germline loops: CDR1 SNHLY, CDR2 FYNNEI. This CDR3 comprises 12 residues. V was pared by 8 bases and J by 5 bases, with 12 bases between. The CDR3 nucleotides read TGTGCCAGCGGATCAGGGTTGGAGACCCAGTACTTC. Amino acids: CASGSGLETQYF.

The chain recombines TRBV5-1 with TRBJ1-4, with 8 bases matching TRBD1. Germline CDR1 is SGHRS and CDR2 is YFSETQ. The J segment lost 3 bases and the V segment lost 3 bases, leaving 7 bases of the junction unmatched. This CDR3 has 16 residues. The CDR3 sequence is CASSSPQGAPNEKLFF. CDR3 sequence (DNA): TGCGCCAGCAGCTCACCGCAGGGGGCACCTAATGAAAAACTGTTTTTT.

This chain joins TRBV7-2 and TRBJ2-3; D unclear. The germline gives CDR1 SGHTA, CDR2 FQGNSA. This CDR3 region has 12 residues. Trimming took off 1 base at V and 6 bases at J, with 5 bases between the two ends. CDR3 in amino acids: CASSLVRDTQYF. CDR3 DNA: TGTGCCAGCAGCTTAGTGCGTGATACGCAGTATTTT.

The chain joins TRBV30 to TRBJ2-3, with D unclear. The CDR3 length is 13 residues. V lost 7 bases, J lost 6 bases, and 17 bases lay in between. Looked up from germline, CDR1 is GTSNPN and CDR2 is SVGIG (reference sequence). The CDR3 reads CAYVGLAPDTQYF. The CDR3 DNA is TGTGCCTATGTGGGCCTGGCCCCCGATACGCAGTATTTT.

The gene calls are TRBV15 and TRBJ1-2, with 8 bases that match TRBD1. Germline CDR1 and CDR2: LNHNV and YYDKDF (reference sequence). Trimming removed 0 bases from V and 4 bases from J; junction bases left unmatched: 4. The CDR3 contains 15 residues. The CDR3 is CATSRDRTGSYGYTF. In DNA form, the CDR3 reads TGTGCCACCAGCAGAGACCGGACAGGGAGCTATGGCTACACCTTC.

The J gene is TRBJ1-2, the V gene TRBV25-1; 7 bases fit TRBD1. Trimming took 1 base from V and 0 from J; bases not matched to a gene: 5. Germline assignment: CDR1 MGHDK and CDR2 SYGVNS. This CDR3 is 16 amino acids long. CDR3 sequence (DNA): TGTGCCAGCAGTGAATGGGTCCAGGGGGCTAACTATGGCTACACCTTC. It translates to CASSEWVQGANYGYTF.

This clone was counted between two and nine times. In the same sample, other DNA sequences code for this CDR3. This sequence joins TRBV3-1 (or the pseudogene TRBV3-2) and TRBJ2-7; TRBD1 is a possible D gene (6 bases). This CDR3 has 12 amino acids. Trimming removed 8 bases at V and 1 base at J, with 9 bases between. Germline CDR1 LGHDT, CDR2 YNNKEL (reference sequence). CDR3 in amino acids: CASSDSSYEQYF. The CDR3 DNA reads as TGTGCCAGCTCGGACAGTTCCTACGAGCAGTACTTC.

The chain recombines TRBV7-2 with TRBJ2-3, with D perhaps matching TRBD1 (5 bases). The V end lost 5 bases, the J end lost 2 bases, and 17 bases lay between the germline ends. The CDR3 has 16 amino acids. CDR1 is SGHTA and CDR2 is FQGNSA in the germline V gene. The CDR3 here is CASSGRGLSYTDTQYF. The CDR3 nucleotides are TGTGCCAGCAGCGGTAGGGGCCTATCGTACACAGATACGCAGTATTTT.

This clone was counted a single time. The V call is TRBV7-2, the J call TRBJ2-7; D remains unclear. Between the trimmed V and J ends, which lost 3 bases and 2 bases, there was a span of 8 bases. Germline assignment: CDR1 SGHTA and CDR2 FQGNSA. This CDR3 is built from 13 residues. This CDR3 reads CASSFPGTYEQYF. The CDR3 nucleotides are TGTGCCAGCAGCTTTCCAGGAACCTACGAGCAGTACTTC.

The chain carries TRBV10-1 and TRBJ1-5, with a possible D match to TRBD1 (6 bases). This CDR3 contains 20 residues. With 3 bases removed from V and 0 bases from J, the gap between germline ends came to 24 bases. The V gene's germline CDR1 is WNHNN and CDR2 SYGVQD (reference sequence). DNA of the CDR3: TGCGCCAGCAGTGACGGTAGGATTCATACAGGGTCCCTTAGCAATCAGCCCCAGCATTTT. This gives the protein CASSDGRIHTGSLSNQPQHF.

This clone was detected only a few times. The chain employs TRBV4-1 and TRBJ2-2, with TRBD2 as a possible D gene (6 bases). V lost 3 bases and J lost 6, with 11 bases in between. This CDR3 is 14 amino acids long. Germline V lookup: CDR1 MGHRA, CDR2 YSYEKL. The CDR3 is CASSHATRPGELFF. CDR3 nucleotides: TGCGCCAGCAGCCATGCGACTAGGCCCGGGGAGCTGTTTTTT.

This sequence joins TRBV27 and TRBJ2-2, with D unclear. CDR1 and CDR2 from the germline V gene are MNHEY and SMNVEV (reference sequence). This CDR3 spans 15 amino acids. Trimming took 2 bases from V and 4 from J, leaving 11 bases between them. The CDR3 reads CASSLVRLSTGELFF. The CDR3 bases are TGTGCCAGCAGTTTAGTGAGGTTGAGCACCGGGGAGCTGTTTTTT.